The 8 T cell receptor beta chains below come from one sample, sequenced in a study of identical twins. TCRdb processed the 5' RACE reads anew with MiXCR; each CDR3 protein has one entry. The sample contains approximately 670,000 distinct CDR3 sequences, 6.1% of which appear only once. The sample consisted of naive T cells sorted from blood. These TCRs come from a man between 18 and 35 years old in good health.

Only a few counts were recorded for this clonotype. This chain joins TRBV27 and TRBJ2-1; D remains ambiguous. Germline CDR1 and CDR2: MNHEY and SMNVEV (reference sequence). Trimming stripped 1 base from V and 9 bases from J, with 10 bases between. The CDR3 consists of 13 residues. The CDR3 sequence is CASSLYGLGEQFF. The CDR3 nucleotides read TGTGCCAGCAGTTTATACGGGTTAGGTGAGCAGTTCTTC.

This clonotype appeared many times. As DNA, the CDR3 is TGTGCCATCAGGGGCCGTGACAACGGTTACAATGAGCAGTTCTTC. Encoded protein: CAIRGRDNGYNEQFF. The V gene is TRBV10-3, the J gene TRBJ2-1, with D uncertain. This CDR3 is built from 15 residues. The V and J ends lost 6 bases and 4 bases respectively, with 16 bases between them. Germline assignment: CDR1 ENHRY and CDR2 SYGVKD.

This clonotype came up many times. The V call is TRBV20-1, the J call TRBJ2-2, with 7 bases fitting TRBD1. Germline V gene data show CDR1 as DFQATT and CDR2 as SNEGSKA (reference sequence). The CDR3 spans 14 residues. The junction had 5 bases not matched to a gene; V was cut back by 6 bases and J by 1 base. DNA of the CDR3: TGCAGTGCGCCCGGGACAGAGAACACCGGGGAGCTGTTTTTT. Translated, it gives CSAPGTENTGELFF.

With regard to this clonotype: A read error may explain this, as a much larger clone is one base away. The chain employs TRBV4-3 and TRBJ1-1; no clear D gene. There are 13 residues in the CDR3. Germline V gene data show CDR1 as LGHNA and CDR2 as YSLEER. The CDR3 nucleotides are TGCTCCAGCAGCCAAGGCTTCAACACTGAAGCTTTCTTT. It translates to CSSSQGFNTEAFF.

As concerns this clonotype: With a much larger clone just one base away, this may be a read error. CDR3 sequence reads: CSEACSGSDNEQLF. In DNA form, the CDR3 reads TGCAGTGAAGCGTGCAGCGGGAGCGACAATGAGCAGCTCTTC. This chain joins TRBV20-1 and TRBJ2-1, with 8 bases that match TRBD2. The CDR3 contains 14 residues. Germline lookup yields CDR1 DFQATT and CDR2 SNEGSKA (reference sequence).

The CDR3 DNA reads TGCAGCGTTGAGGGGCTAGCGGGAGAAAGCACAGATACGCAGTATTTT. This gives the protein CSVEGLAGESTDTQYF. The V and J genes are TRBV29-1 and TRBJ2-3; 10 bases fit TRBD2. CDR3 length: 16 residues. CDR1 and CDR2 (germline): SQVTM, ANQGSEA. V gave up 3 bases and J gave up 0 bases; unmatched junction bases: 6.

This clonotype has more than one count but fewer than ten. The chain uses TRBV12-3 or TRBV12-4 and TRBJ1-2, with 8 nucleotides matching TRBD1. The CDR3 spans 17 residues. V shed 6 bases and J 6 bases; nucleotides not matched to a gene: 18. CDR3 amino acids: CASSPLIGQGWADGYTF. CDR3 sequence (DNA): TGTGCCAGCAGCCCGCTGATCGGACAGGGCTGGGCGGATGGCTACACCTTC.

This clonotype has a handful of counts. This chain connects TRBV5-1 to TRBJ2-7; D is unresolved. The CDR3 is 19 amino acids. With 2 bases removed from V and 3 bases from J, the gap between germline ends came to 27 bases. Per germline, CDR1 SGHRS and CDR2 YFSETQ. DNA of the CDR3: TGCGCCAGCAGCTTAGGTATCCCCTCCGGGCCACCGGTCTTCTACGAGCAGTACTTC. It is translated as CASSLGIPSGPPVFYEQYF.